These 10 T cell receptor beta chains came from one sample sequenced in a study of CD8 T cells in Susac syndrome. Random hexamers served to reverse transcribe roughly 0.45 to 1 ug RNA. Each CDR3 protein gets one entry after TCRdb re-called the immunoSEQ multiplex PCR reads with MiXCR. In the table there are roughly 120,000 distinct CDR3 sequences, approximately 93% of which are singletons. Sequencing input: CD4+ T cells from PBMCs. Receptor source: a human donor with multiple sclerosis.

The chain couples TRBV13 to TRBJ2-1, with TRBD2 matching over 8 bases. J was trimmed by 2 bases and V by 3 bases; bases with no gene match: 3. CDR1 PRHDT and CDR2 FYEKMQ come from the germline V gene (reference sequence). The CDR3 has 15 residues. The CDR3 region has the DNA TGTGCCAGCAGCTTCGGGACTAGTCCCTACAATGAGCAGTTCTTC. Translating it yields CASSFGTSPYNEQFF.

The chain uses TRBV27 and TRBJ1-4; D may be TRBD1 (5 bases). Trimming took 7 bases from V and 7 from J, leaving 13 bases between them. In germline, CDR1 is MNHEY, CDR2 SMNVEV (reference sequence). This CDR3 contains 13 residues. CDR3 amino acids: CASTSRRGEKLFF. DNA for the CDR3: TGTGCCAGCACCTCGAGGAGGGGTGAAAAACTGTTTTTT.

The chain is built from TRBV11-3 and TRBJ1-1; D is perhaps TRBD1 (5 bases). Trimming left V 0 bases short and J 5 bases short, with 13 bases between. Germline CDR1 is SGHNT and CDR2 is YENEEA. The CDR3 is made up of 15 amino acids. The CDR3 sequence is CASSLDGQGVTEAFF. CDR3 DNA sequence: TGTGCCAGCAGCTTAGACGGGCAAGGGGTGACTGAAGCTTTCTTT.

The gene calls are TRBV28 and TRBJ1-2, with a tentative D call TRBD1 (5 bases). Trimming stripped 5 bases from V and 0 bases from J, with 16 bases between. The CDR3 consists of 16 residues. Germline V gene sequence: CDR1 MDHEN, CDR2 SYDVKM. CDR3 DNA sequence: TGTGCCAGCAGTAAACTAGGACATTTTGCTAACTATGGCTACACCTTC. It codes for CASSKLGHFANYGYTF.

The rearrangement uses TRBV5-1 and TRBJ1-6; TRBD1 is a possible D gene (5 bases). V lost 0 bases and J 8 bases, leaving 12 bases between the germline ends. CDR1 is SGHRS, CDR2 YFSETQ, per germline. CDR3 size: 15 residues. The DNA of the CDR3 is TGCGCCAGCAGCTTGGAGAGGGGCAGAGATTCACCCCTCCACTTT. As protein: CASSLERGRDSPLHF.

The V call is TRBV5-1, the J call TRBJ1-1; perhaps TRBD1 as D (6 bases). Trimming pared 1 base from V and 0 bases from J, leaving 13 bases between. The CDR3 contains 16 residues. Germline loops: CDR1 SGHRS, CDR2 YFSETQ. The CDR3 spells CASSLIGTPLNTEAFF. CDR3 nucleotides: TGCGCCAGCAGCTTGATCGGGACACCCTTGAACACTGAAGCTTTCTTT.

The chain recombines TRBV6-1 with TRBJ1-3; the match to TRBD1 covers 7 bases. Germline V CDR1 and CDR2: MNHNS, SASEGT. V shed 6 bases, J shed 4 bases, and the junction held 6 bases outside the gene matches. The CDR3 is made up of 14 amino acids. CDR3 region: CASRPTGTGNTIYF. The CDR3 DNA reads TGTGCCAGCAGACCGACAGGGACAGGAAACACCATATATTTT.

This chain uses TRBV30 with TRBJ1-2; 7 bases line up with TRBD1. The trim removed 0 bases at V and 8 bases at J, leaving 6 bases unmatched. Germline loops: CDR1 GTSNPN, CDR2 SVGIG (reference sequence). This CDR3 comprises 13 residues. CDR3 in DNA: TGTGCCTGGAGTGTGACAGGGAGAGGCGGCTACACCTTC. This codes for CAWSVTGRGGYTF.

The chain carries TRBV20-1 and TRBJ2-7; 9 bases line up with TRBD2. The germline V gene has CDR1 DFQATT and CDR2 SNEGSKA (reference sequence). The CDR3 is 14 residues long. The V and J ends lost 5 bases and 5 bases, in that order; junction bases with no gene match: 10. Here the CDR3 reads CSAGISGGKNEQYF. DNA for the CDR3: TGCAGTGCTGGAATTAGCGGGGGTAAGAACGAGCAGTACTTC.

J is TRBJ1-6 and V is TRBV7-9; D is unresolved. CDR1 and CDR2 from the germline V gene are SEHNR and FQNEAQ (reference sequence). CDR3 length equals 16 residues. The V and J ends lost 1 base and 0 bases respectively, with 7 bases between them. CDR3 sequence reads: CASSLVSSSYNSPLHF. The DNA of the CDR3 is TGTGCCAGCAGCTTAGTCAGCAGCTCCTATAATTCACCCCTCCACTTT.